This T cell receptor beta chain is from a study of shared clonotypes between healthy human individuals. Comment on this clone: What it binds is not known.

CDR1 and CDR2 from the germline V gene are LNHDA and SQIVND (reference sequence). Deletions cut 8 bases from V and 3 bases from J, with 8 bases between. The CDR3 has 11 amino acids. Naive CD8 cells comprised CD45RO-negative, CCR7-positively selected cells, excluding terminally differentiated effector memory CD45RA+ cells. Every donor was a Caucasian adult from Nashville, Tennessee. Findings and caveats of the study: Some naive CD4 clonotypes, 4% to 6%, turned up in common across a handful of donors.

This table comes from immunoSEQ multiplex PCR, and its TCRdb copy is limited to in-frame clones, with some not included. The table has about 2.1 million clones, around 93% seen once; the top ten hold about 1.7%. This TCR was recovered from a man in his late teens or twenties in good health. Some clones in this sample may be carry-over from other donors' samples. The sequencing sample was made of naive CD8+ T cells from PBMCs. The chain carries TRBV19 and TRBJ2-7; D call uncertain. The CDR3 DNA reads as TGTGCCAGTGGTTGGGTCTACGAGCAGTACTTC. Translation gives CASGWVYEQYF.